Here is one TCR beta chain with its context. Its antigen remains unknown. This entry comes from a study of T cell responses to AZD1222 COVID-19 vaccine. Study context: It was second doses at about 4 or about 12 weeks that were pooled. General study findings and limits: Donors were largely white British and mainly female; clonal diversity was possibly underestimated. Among vaccine-associated CD4 TCRs, coverage spanned spike, with dominance at 160-218 and 743-854. It was only six AZD1222 recipients who were seropositive at baseline.

Profiling relied on immunoSEQ multiplex PCR, and the TCRdb table lists in-frame clones only, not all of them. The table records about 70,000 clones, 75% to 90% of them present only once. This material consisted of peripheral blood, taken on day 0 of AZD1222 vaccination. The clonotype was recovered from an adult in good health.

The CDR3 bases are TGCGCCAGCAGCCACGGGACAGGGGTGGATGGCTACACCTTC. It codes for CASSHGTGVDGYTF. This chain joins TRBV5-1 and TRBJ1-2; 10 bases align to TRBD1. V lost 4 bases and J lost 6; bases outside the gene matches: 6. CDR1 and CDR2 from the germline V gene are SGHRS and YFSETQ. The CDR3 is 14 amino acids.